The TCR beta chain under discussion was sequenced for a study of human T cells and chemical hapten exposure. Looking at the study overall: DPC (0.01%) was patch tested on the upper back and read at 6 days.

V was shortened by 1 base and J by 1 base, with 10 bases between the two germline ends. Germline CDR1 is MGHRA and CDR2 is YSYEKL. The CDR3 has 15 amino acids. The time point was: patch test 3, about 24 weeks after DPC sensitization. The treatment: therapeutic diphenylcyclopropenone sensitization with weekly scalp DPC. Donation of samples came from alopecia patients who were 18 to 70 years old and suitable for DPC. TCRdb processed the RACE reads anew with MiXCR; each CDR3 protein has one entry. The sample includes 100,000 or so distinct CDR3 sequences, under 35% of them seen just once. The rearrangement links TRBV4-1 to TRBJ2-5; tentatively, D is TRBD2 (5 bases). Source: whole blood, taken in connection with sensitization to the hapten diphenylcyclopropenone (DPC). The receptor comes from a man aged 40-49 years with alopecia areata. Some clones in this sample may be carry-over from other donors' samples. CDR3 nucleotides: TGCGCCAGCAGCCAAGTTGGACTTAGCCAAGAGACCCAGTACTTC. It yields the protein CASSQVGLSQETQYF.